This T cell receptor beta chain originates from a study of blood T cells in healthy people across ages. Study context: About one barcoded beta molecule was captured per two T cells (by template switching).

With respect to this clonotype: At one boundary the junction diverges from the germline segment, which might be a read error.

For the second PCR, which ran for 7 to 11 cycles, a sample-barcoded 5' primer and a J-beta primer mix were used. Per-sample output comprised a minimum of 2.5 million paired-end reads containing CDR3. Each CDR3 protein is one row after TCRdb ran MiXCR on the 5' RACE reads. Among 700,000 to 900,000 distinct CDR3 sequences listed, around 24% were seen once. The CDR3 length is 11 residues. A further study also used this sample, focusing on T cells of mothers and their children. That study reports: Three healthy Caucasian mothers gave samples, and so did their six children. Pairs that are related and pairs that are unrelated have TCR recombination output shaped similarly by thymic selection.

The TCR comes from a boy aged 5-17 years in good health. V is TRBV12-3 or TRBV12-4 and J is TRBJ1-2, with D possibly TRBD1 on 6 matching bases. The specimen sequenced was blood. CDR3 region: CASSPGHGFTF. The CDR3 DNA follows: TGTGCCAGCAGTCCGGGACACGGCTTCACCTTC.